The next 2 T cell receptor beta chains were all read from a single sample in a study of T cell repertoires in cytomegalovirus infection. In TCRdb, the reads were re-called with MiXCR into one record per CDR3 protein. The table has hundreds of thousands of distinct CDR3 sequences, more than 30% seen once. Antigen specificity for these receptors is unknown. The specimen comprised cultured PBMCs, sampled from culture after CMV antigen stimulation. The receptor source for this set is a human donor in good health (CMV status not recorded). Some clones in this sample may be carry-over from other donors' samples.

The V call is TRBV14, the J call TRBJ2-1, with D tentatively TRBD1 (6 bases). V gave up 4 bases and J gave up 2 bases, with 15 bases separating them. Germline V gene lookup returns CDR1 SGHDN and CDR2 FVKESK. This CDR3 contains 16 residues. The CDR3 region is CASSPPGTMTYNEQFF. For the CDR3, the DNA is TGTGCCAGCAGCCCCCCCGGGACAATGACCTACAATGAGCAGTTCTTC.

V gene TRBV7-9 combines with J gene TRBJ2-3; D is ambiguous. The CDR3 runs to 13 residues. Germline values: CDR1 SEHNR, CDR2 FQNEAQ (reference sequence). V shed 3 bases and J shed 7 bases, with 11 bases lying between them. The CDR3 region has the DNA TGTGCCAGCAGCTTGGTACCTCAGAATACGCAGTATTTT. Its translation: CASSLVPQNTQYF.